The rows below give T cell receptor beta chains drawn from one sample of a study of blood T cell repertoires in COVID-19. Here immunoSEQ multiplex PCR was the method, and the copy in TCRdb shows in-frame clones only, minus some. The repertoire includes about 160,000 clones, about 83% of them detected once, and 10% to 15% sits in the top ten. The material sequenced was peripheral blood. These receptors were obtained from a man between 70 and 80 years old who had recovered from COVID-19. The CDR3 runs from the conserved cysteine through the conserved F or W. The D gene is left open where the match is weak. For some rows the clone size is stated as once, few or many, or as a class when expanded; others skip it.

J | size | V | D | CDR3 | DNA
TRBJ2-1 | NA | TRBV28 | TRBD1 | CASSLLRQGAFNEQFF | TGTGCCAGCAGTTTACTCCGACAGGGGGCCTTCAATGAGCAGTTCTTC
TRBJ1-6 | NA | TRBV4-2 | NA | CASSQDGGPSPLHF | TGTGCCAGCAGCCAAGACGGGGGGCCCTCACCCCTCCACTTT
TRBJ1-1 | NA | TRBV21-1 | NA | CASSSPALGRGLGNTEAFF | TGTGCCAGCAGCTCCCCCGCCCTTGGCCGCGGGTTAGGGAACACTGAAGCTTTCTTT
TRBJ2-1 | NA | TRBV29-1 | NA | CSERLLAYNEQFF | TGCAGCGAACGTTTGCTAGCCTACAATGAGCAGTTCTTC
TRBJ1-2 | NA | TRBV6-1 | NA | CASSAARGRGGLRANYGYTF | TGTGCCAGCAGTGCAGCTAGGGGCAGGGGTGGCCTCCGGGCTAACTATGGCTACACCTTC
TRBJ1-1 | NA | TRBV6-2/TRBV6-3 | NA | CASSARGGAFF | TGTGCCAGCAGTGCCCGGGGGGGCGCTTTCTTT
TRBJ2-2 | once | TRBV7-2 | TRBD1 | CASSQSGTANTGELFF | TGTGCCAGCAGCCAATCCGGGACAGCGAACACCGGGGAGCTGTTTTTT
TRBJ1-2 | NA | TRBV7-2 | NA | CASSPTGANYGYTF | TGTGCCAGCAGCCCCACGGGGGCTAACTATGGCTACACCTTC
TRBJ1-2 | NA | TRBV28 | TRBD1 | CATPGQGAYGYTF | TGTGCCACTCCGGGACAGGGAGCATATGGCTACACCTTC
TRBJ1-2 | NA | TRBV2 | NA | CASSDSSGYGYTF | TGTGCCAGCAGTGACTCGAGTGGCTATGGCTACACCTTC
TRBJ1-1 | few | TRBV10-3 | TRBD1 | CAVRQGVNTEAFF | TGTGCCGTCCGACAGGGAGTGAACACTGAAGCTTTCTTT